The 29 T cell receptor beta chains below all came from one sample that was sequenced in a study of blood T cell repertoires in COVID-19 (dated by TCRdb to about 2020). Library preparation used the immunoSEQ multiplex PCR assay. Sourced from immuneACCESS, this table was stored by TCRdb with only in-frame sequences that have V and J called. A share of the clones is absent; for the studies checked, an unresolved V gene accounts for under half, and the remainder has no known explanation. The sample table holds some 93,000 clones, of which roughly 90% were seen once. The top ten clonotypes cover under 20% of the sample. The sequencing input was peripheral blood. These receptors were collected from a woman of 80 years or more with acute or convalescent COVID-19.

J is TRBJ2-7 and V is TRBV10-2, with unresolved D. This CDR3 contains 15 residues. Trimming shortened V by 0 bases and J by 2 bases, and 11 bases separated the two germline ends. Germline values: CDR1 WSHSY, CDR2 SAAADI. This CDR3 is CASSESNPGTYEQYF. The CDR3 region has the DNA TGCGCCAGCAGTGAGTCGAATCCAGGCACCTACGAGCAGTACTTC.

The chain joins TRBV28 to TRBJ1-4; 8 nucleotides align to TRBD1. This CDR3 spans 16 amino acids. Per the germline V gene, CDR1 is MDHEN and CDR2 is SYDVKM. J gave up 0 bases and V 6 bases, and 6 bases lay outside the gene matches. The CDR3 coding sequence is TGTGCCAGCAGCAACGACAGGGGTACAACTAATGAAAAACTGTTTTTT. It translates to CASSNDRGTTNEKLFF.

The chain combines TRBV7-3 with TRBJ2-2, with TRBD1 matching over 9 bases. This CDR3 has 14 amino acids. Germline V lookup: CDR1 SGHTA, CDR2 FQGTGA. V dropped 8 bases and J dropped 3; count of bases not matched to a gene: 4. The CDR3 reads CASAGTGHTGELFF. CDR3 in DNA: TGTGCCAGCGCCGGGACAGGGCACACCGGGGAGCTGTTTTTT.

This chain uses TRBV5-8 with TRBJ2-5, with 8 positions matching TRBD1. The CDR3 loop spans 17 amino acids. Trimming cost V 1 base and J 2 bases; bases outside gene matches: 10. CDR1 and CDR2 from the germline V gene are SGHTS and YDEGEE. The CDR3 protein is CASSLRTGNNFQETQYF. The DNA of the CDR3 is TGTGCCAGCAGCTTGAGGACAGGGAATAACTTTCAAGAGACCCAGTACTTC.

The chain recombines TRBV4-2 with TRBJ1-2, with D unresolved. The germline V and J ends were trimmed by 0 bases and 5 bases, with 13 bases remaining between them. The CDR3 runs 15 residues. Germline V gives CDR1 LGHNA, CDR2 YNFKEQ. CDR3 sequence: CASSQDLRDAYGYTF. The CDR3 nucleotides are TGTGCCAGCAGCCAAGATTTGAGAGATGCGTATGGCTACACCTTC.

The genes are TRBV9 and TRBJ2-1; 9 bases map to TRBD2. The trim removed 0 bases at V and 6 bases at J, leaving 13 bases unmatched. The germline V gene has CDR1 SGDLS and CDR2 YYNGEE. CDR3 length equals 18 residues. The CDR3 loop is CASSVEGRWRGGRNEQFF. In nucleotides, the CDR3 is TGTGCCAGCAGCGTAGAGGGGCGTTGGCGGGGGGGACGCAATGAGCAGTTCTTC.

The chain joins TRBV25-1 to TRBJ2-7, with unresolved D. CDR1 MGHDK and CDR2 SYGVNS come from the germline V gene. The V end lost 2 bases, the J end lost 2 bases, and 10 bases lay between the germline ends. This CDR3 has 14 residues. The CDR3 DNA sequence: TGTGCCAGCAGTGAAGCCGACAAACCCTACGAGCAGTACTTC. Protein sequence: CASSEADKPYEQYF.

The V gene is TRBV4-1, the J gene TRBJ1-5, with 7 positions matching TRBD1. Germline CDR1 MGHRA, CDR2 YSYEKL. J gave up 2 bases and V 1 base, and 5 bases lay outside the gene matches. This CDR3 is 16 amino acids long. The CDR3 reads CASSQGPTGGNQPQHF. The CDR3 region has the DNA TGCGCCAGCAGCCAAGGCCCCACAGGGGGCAATCAGCCCCAGCATTTT.

On this clone itself: One end of the junction does not line up with germline, which may come from a read error. The rearrangement uses TRBV9 and TRBJ2-7, with 8 nucleotides matching TRBD1. The CDR3 extends over 11 amino acids. Germline V gene lookup returns CDR1 SGDLS and CDR2 YYNGEE. CDR3 nucleotide sequence: TGCGCTTCAGGGGGCGCGTCAGAGCAGTACTTC. As protein: CASGGASEQYF.

V usage is TRBV7-9 and J usage is TRBJ1-5; D might be TRBD1 (6 bases). This CDR3 is 15 amino acids long. Trimming shortened V by 3 bases and J by 2 bases, and 11 bases separated the two germline ends. From germline, CDR1 is SEHNR and CDR2 FQNEAQ (reference sequence). For the CDR3, the DNA is TGTGCCAGCAGCTTGGGAGGGGGAGGCAATCAGCCCCAGCATTTT. It encodes CASSLGGGGNQPQHF.

The genes are TRBV12-5 and TRBJ1-6, with D unclear. The CDR3 has 14 residues. Germline V gene sequence: CDR1 LGHNT, CDR2 FRNRAP. V was pared by 5 bases and J by 10 bases, with 15 bases between. This chain's CDR3 is CASGRLLGESPLHF. CDR3 coding DNA: TGTGCTAGTGGTAGGCTACTCGGGGAGTCACCCCTCCACTTT.

The V and J genes are TRBV10-3 and TRBJ2-5; 9 bases agree with TRBD2. CDR3 length equals 14 residues. V lost 5 bases, J lost 2 bases, and 3 bases stayed unmatched. Looked up from germline, CDR1 is ENHRY and CDR2 is SYGVKD. CDR3 amino acids: CAISQRGAQETQYF. CDR3 nucleotides: TGTGCCATCAGTCAGCGGGGGGCACAAGAGACCCAGTACTTC.

The J gene is TRBJ2-7, the V gene TRBV7-9; TRBD1 agrees at 7 bases. This CDR3 has 14 amino acids. The ends lost 5 bases at V and 3 bases at J; junction bases unmatched: 7. CDR1 and CDR2 (germline): SEHNR, FQNEAQ (reference sequence). This chain's CDR3 is CASSQRDSHYEQYF. The CDR3 DNA reads as TGTGCCAGCAGCCAACGGGACAGCCACTACGAGCAGTACTTC.

The genes are TRBV6-5 and TRBJ2-7, with 7 positions matching TRBD1. CDR1 MNHEY and CDR2 SVGAGI come from the germline V gene. The CDR3 contains 16 residues. The V and J ends lost 0 bases and 1 base, in that order; junction bases with no gene match: 6. CDR3 residues: CASSYSAPGQSYEQYF. Written as DNA, the CDR3 is TGTGCCAGCAGTTACTCCGCACCGGGACAGTCCTACGAGCAGTACTTC.

The chain carries TRBV15 and TRBJ1-2, with D uncertain. Trimming cost V 0 bases and J 5 bases, with 7 bases left between them. This CDR3 has 13 amino acids. Germline V lookup: CDR1 LNHNV, CDR2 YYDKDF (reference sequence). The CDR3 coding sequence is TGTGCCACCAGCAGAGATTCCCTTTATGGCTACACCTTC. Translating it yields CATSRDSLYGYTF.

This rearrangement joins TRBV10-3 to TRBJ1-3; 9 positions match TRBD1. The CDR3 runs 15 residues. Germline lookup yields CDR1 ENHRY and CDR2 SYGVKD. V trimming: 5 bases; J trimming: 6 bases; junction bases outside the gene matches: 8. CDR3 nucleotide sequence: TGTGCCATCAGTCCAGGGACAGGGTCTTTAAACACCATATATTTT. As protein: CAISPGTGSLNTIYF.

The chain uses TRBV30 and TRBJ1-1, with a tentative D call TRBD1 (6 bases). The germline V gene has CDR1 GTSNPN and CDR2 SVGIG (reference sequence). The CDR3 consists of 13 residues. The V end lost 4 bases, the J end lost 11 bases, and 20 bases lay between the germline ends. The CDR3, as DNA: TGTGCCTGGACGCGACGGGACACTGGGCGGGCTTTCTTT. Protein: CAWTRRDTGRAFF.

Concerning this clone itself: At one end, the junction sequence differs from germline, possibly due to a read error. V gene TRBV6-6 combines with J gene TRBJ2-4; D is undetermined. The CDR3 contains 15 residues. CDR1 is MNHNY, CDR2 SVGAGI, per germline (reference sequence). In nucleotides, the CDR3 is TGTGCCAGCAGTTCCGCCGCAACAGCCAAAAACATTCAGTACTTT. Protein product: CASSSAATAKNIQYF.

This chain uses TRBV6-5 with TRBJ2-1; no reliable D call. The ends were cut back, 2 bases at V and 0 bases at J, with 5 bases in the middle. The CDR3 length is 14 residues. CDR1 and CDR2 (germline): MNHEY, SVGAGI. The CDR3, as DNA: TGTGCCAGCAGTTACAGGAGCTCCTACAATGAGCAGTTCTTC. This sequence encodes CASSYRSSYNEQFF.

V gene TRBV7-2 combines with J gene TRBJ2-4; TRBD1 aligns across 8 bases. CDR1 SGHTA and CDR2 FQGNSA come from the germline V gene. After removal of 5 bases from V and 7 bases from J, the junction contained 19 bases not matched to a gene. The CDR3 extends over 18 amino acids. The CDR3 reads CASSPGWGTGGGANIQYF. CDR3 DNA sequence: TGTGCCAGCAGCCCCGGGTGGGGGACAGGTGGGGGCGCGAACATTCAGTACTTC.

As DNA, the CDR3 is TGCGCCAGCAGCCAAGGCGGGGATCAGCCCCAGCATTTT. Protein: CASSQGGDQPQHF. The chain has TRBV4-1 and TRBJ1-5, with D uncertain. This CDR3 has 13 residues. The ends were cut back, 1 base at V and 5 bases at J, with 6 bases in the middle. Germline assignment: CDR1 MGHRA and CDR2 YSYEKL.

The chain couples TRBV11-2 to TRBJ2-1; 8 positions match TRBD2. The CDR3 length is 19 residues. Germline CDR1 and CDR2: SGHAT and FQNNGV. V was pared by 5 bases and J by 0 bases, with 15 bases of the junction left unmatched. The CDR3 DNA sequence: TGTGCCAGCAGCGACGTCCCGGGGGGGGGACCAAGCTCCTACAATGAGCAGTTCTTC. Translating it yields CASSDVPGGGPSSYNEQFF.

This clone was counted a single time. The CDR3 is CASSLGQKNTEAFF. The CDR3 bases are TGCGCCAGCAGCTTGGGGCAAAAGAACACTGAAGCTTTCTTT. This chain connects TRBV5-1 to TRBJ1-1; no clear D gene. CDR1 SGHRS and CDR2 YFSETQ come from the germline V gene. The CDR3 length is 14 residues. Trimming took off 0 bases at V and 1 base at J, with 7 bases between the two ends.

This sequence joins TRBV15 and TRBJ2-3, with 9 nucleotides matching TRBD2. The V segment lost 0 bases and the J segment 4 bases; nucleotides outside the gene matches: 5. The length of the CDR3 is 16 residues. From germline, CDR1 is LNHNV and CDR2 YYDKDF (reference sequence). The DNA for the CDR3 is TGTGCCACCAGCAGAGATTGGGCTAGCGGGGCAGATACGCAGTATTTT. Its protein is CATSRDWASGADTQYF.

This rearrangement joins TRBV7-8 to TRBJ1-3, with 7 bases aligning to TRBD1. This CDR3 contains 15 residues. Germline lookup yields CDR1 SGHVS and CDR2 FQNEAQ. V gave up 5 bases and J gave up 2 bases; unmatched junction bases: 6. The CDR3: CASSPLTGTGNTIYF. The CDR3, as DNA: TGTGCCAGCAGCCCGCTGACAGGGACTGGAAACACCATATATTTT.

V and J are TRBV5-3 and TRBJ2-3; D is ambiguous. TRBV5-3 is filed as an ORF, its function uncertain. The CDR3 loop spans 10 amino acids. Deletions cut 10 bases from V and 4 bases from J, with 7 bases between. The CDR3 loop is CACASDTQYF. In nucleotides, the CDR3 is TGTGCCTGCGCGTCAGATACGCAGTATTTT.

The rearrangement links TRBV9 to TRBJ1-5, with no clear D. The CDR3 covers 13 residues. The V end was cut by 3 bases, the J end by 6 bases, with 10 bases between. CDR1 SGDLS and CDR2 YYNGEE come from the germline V gene. The CDR3 DNA reads as TGTGCCAGCAGCGATCCTAATGGTCAGCCCCAGCATTTT. This codes for CASSDPNGQPQHF.

The chain employs TRBV21-1 and TRBJ2-7; the table's D call TRBD2 went unverified against the DNA. TRBV21-1 is flagged as a pseudogene. This CDR3 has 21 amino acids. DNA of the CDR3: TGTGCCAGCATTACCACGGAGGGTCAGGCTACCTCGGCTAGCGGATCCTACGAGCAGTACTTC. Amino acids: CASITTEGQATSASGSYEQYF.

The rearrangement joins TRBV6-4 to TRBJ1-5; D is uncertain. Between the trimmed V and J ends, which lost 0 bases and 2 bases, there was a span of 17 bases. Germline V lookup: CDR1 MRHNA, CDR2 SNTAGT. CDR3 length equals 18 residues. The CDR3 region is CASSDSMGWESRNQPQHF. DNA of the CDR3: TGTGCCAGCAGTGACTCAATGGGCTGGGAGTCGCGCAATCAGCCCCAGCATTTT.